This TCR beta chain was documented in a study of blood T cell repertoires in COVID-19. In the study overall: Acute and convalescent COVID-19 specimens originated in the United States, Italy and Spain.

The study drew participants aged about 18 to 89 years from roughly 25 US areas. Profiling relied on immunoSEQ multiplex PCR, and the TCRdb table lists in-frame clones only, not all of them. The sample has hundreds of thousands of clones; approximately 90% are singletons. Germline V lookup: CDR1 SEHNR, CDR2 FQNEAQ (reference sequence). Deletions cut 6 bases from V and 11 bases from J, with 13 bases between. The CDR3 spans 11 residues. Specimen: PBMCs or T cells enriched from blood (not recorded which). The V call is TRBV7-9, the J call TRBJ1-1; no clear D. The sequence derives from a woman in her twenties or thirties who had recovered from COVID-19. CDR3 residues: CASSPTMRAFF. CDR3 sequence (DNA): TGTGCCAGCAGTCCGACTATGAGGGCTTTCTTT.